The present entry profiles one TCR beta chain with its context. This record comes from a study of control samples from healthy donors and cancer patients. CDR1 and CDR2 (germline): SGHTA, FQGNSA. The length of the CDR3 is 16 residues. Trimming removed 4 bases at V and 5 bases at J, with 20 bases between. Profiling relied on immunoSEQ multiplex PCR, and the TCRdb table lists in-frame clones only, not all of them. The sample includes some 110,000 clones, 93% of them seen just once. What was sequenced was blood. This receptor was obtained from a man aged 30 to 39 in good health. The chain uses TRBV7-2 and TRBJ2-5; TRBD2 is a possible D gene (6 bases). CDR3 amino acids: CASSSSGTPNRETQYF. The CDR3 DNA is TGTGCCAGCAGCTCTTCCGGGACTCCCAATCGGGAGACCCAGTACTTC.